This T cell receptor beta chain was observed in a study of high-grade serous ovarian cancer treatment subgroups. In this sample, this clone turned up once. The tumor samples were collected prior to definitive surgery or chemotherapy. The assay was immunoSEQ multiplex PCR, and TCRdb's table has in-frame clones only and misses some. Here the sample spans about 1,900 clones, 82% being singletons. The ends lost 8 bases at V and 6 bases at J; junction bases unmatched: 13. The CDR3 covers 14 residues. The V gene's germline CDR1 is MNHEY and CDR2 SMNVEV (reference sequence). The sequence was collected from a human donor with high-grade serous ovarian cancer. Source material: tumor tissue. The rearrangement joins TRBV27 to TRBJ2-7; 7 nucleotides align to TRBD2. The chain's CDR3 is CASGPGGGTREQYF. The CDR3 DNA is TGTGCCAGCGGCCCGGGGGGAGGGACTCGCGAGCAGTACTTC.